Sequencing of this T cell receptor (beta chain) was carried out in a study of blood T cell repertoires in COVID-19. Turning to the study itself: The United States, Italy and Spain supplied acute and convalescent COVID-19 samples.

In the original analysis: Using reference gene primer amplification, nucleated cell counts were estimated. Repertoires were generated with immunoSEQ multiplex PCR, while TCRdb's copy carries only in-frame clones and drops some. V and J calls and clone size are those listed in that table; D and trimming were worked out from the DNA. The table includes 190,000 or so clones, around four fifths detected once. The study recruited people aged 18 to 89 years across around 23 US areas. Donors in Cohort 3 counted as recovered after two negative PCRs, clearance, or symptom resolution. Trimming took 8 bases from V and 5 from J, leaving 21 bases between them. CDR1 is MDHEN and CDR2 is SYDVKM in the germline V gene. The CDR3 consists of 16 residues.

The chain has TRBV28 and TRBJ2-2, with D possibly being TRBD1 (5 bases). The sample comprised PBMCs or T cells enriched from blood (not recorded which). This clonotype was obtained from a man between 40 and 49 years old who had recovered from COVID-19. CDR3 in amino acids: CASGSPSQGRTGELFF. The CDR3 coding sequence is TGTGCCAGCGGGTCCCCCTCCCAGGGAAGGACCGGGGAGCTGTTTTTT.